Listed here is a single T cell receptor (beta chain). These data come from a study of shared clonotypes between healthy human individuals. Assay: immunoSEQ multiplex PCR; the TCRdb copy retains only in-frame clones and omits some. The data hold about 2.5 million clones, with roughly 92% observed a single time. CD4+ cell separation produced CD45RA+ naive and CD45RA-negative memory subsets. Germline V gene sequence: CDR1 MNHEY, CDR2 SMNVEV (reference sequence). The V end lost 4 bases, the J end lost 2 bases, and 11 bases lay between the germline ends. This CDR3 region has 14 residues. Sequences were obtained from naive CD4+ T cells from PBMCs. Subset given: CD45RA+ positively selected. The chain couples TRBV27 to TRBJ1-1; maybe TRBD1 (6 bases). The origin of this receptor is a man younger than 35 in good health. Some clones in this sample may be carry-over from other donors' samples. The chain's CDR3 is CASSSTGTNTEAFF. As DNA, the CDR3 is TGTGCCAGCAGTTCGACCGGGACAAACACTGAAGCTTTCTTT.